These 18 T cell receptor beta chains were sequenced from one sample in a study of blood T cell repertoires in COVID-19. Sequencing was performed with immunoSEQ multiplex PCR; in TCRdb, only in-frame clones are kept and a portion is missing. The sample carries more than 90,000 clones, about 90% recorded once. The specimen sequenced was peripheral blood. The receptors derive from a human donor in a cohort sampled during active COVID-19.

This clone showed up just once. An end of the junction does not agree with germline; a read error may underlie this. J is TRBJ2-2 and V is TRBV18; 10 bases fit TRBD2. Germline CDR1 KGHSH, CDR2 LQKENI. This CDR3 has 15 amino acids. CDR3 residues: CASSPLAGNTGELFF. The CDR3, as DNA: TGTGCCAGCTCCCCACTAGCGGGAAACACCGGGGAGCTGTTTTTT.

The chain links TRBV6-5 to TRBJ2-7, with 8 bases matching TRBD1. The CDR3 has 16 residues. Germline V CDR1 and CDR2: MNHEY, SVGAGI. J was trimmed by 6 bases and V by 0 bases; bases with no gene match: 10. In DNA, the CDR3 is TGTGCCAGCAGTTACTCATGGACAGGGAAGAGTAGCGAGCAGTACTTC. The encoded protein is CASSYSWTGKSSEQYF.

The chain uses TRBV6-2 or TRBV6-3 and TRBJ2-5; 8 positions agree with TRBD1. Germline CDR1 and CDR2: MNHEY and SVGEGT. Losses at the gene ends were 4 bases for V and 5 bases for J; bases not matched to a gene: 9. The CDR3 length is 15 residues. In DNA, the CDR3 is TGTGCCAGCAGTTCGACAGGACAGGGCCGGGAGACCCAGTACTTC. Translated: CASSSTGQGRETQYF.

CDR3 nucleotides: TGTGCCAGCAGTGAGTTCGTTGGGGCAGGGACCTACGAGCAGTACTTC. Translation gives CASSEFVGAGTYEQYF. The V gene is TRBV25-1, the J gene TRBJ2-7, with a weak D call TRBD1 (5 bases). This CDR3 is built from 16 residues. V shed 3 bases and J shed 2 bases, with 17 bases lying between them. Germline CDR1 reads MGHDK; CDR2 reads SYGVNS.

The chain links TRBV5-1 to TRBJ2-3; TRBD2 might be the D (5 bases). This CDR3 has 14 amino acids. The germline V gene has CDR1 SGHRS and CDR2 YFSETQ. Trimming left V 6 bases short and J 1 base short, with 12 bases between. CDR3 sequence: CASNRIGGTDTQYF. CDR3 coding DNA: TGCGCCAGCAACCGCATCGGGGGCACAGATACGCAGTATTTT.

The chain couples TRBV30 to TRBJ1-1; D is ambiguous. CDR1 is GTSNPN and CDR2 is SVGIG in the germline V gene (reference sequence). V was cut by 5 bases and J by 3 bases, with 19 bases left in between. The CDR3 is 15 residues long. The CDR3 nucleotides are TGTGCCTGGGAACGTGGAGGAGAGCCGGACACTGAAGCTTTCTTT. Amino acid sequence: CAWERGGEPDTEAFF.

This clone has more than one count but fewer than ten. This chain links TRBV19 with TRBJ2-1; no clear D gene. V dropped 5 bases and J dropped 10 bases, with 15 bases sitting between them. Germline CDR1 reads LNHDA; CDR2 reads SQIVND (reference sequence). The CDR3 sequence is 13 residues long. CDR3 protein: CASSDTGFGEQFF. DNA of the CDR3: TGTGCCAGTAGTGATACCGGGTTCGGGGAGCAGTTCTTC.

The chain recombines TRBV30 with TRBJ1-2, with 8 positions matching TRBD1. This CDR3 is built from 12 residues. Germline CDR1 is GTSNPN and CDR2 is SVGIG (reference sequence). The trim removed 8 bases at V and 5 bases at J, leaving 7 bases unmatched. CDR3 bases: TGTGCCACCGGACAGGGCCCATATGGCTACACCTTC. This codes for CATGQGPYGYTF.

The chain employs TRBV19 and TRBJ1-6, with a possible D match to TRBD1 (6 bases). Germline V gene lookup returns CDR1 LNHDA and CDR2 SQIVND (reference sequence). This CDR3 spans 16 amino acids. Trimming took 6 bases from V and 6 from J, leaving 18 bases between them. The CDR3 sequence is CASSRGRGSSNSPLHF. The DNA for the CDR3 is TGTGCCAGTAGCCGGGGTAGGGGGTCGAGTAATTCACCCCTCCACTTT. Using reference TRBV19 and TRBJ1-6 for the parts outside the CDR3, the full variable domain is DGGITQSPKYLFRKEGQNVTLSCEQNLNHDAMYWYRQDPGQGLRLIYYSQIVNDFQKGDIAEGYSVSREKKESFPLTVTSAQKNPTAFYLCASSRGRGSSNSPLHFGNGTRLTVT.

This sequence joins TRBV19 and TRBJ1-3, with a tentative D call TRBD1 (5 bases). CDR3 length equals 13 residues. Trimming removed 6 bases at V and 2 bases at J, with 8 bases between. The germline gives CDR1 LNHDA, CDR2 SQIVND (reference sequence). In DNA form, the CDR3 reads TGTGCCAGTAGGGGGACTGCTGGAAACACCATATATTTT. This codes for CASRGTAGNTIYF.

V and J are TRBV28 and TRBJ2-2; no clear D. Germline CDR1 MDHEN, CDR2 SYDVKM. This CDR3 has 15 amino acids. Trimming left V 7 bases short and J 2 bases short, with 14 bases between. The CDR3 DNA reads TGTGCCAGCACCTTAACTGGTACCAACACCGGGGAGCTGTTTTTT. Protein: CASTLTGTNTGELFF.

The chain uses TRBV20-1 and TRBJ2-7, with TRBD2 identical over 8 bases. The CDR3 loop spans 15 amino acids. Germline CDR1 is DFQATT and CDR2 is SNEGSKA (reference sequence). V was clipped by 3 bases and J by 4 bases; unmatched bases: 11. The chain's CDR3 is CSASGGGPNGYEQYF. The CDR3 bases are TGCAGTGCTAGTGGCGGGGGGCCGAACGGTTACGAGCAGTACTTC.

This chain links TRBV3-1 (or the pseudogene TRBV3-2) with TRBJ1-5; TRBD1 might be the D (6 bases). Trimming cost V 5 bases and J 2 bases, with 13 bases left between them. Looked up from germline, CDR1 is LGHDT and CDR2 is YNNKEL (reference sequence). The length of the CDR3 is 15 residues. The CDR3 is CASSGGVGGNQPQHF. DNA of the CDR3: TGTGCCAGCAGCGGGGGCGTCGGAGGCAATCAGCCCCAGCATTTT.

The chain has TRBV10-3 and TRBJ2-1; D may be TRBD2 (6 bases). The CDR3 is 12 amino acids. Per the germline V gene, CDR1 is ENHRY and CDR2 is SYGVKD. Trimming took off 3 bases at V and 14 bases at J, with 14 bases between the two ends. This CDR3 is CAISENGDWEFF. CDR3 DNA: TGTGCCATCAGTGAAAATGGGGACTGGGAGTTCTTC.

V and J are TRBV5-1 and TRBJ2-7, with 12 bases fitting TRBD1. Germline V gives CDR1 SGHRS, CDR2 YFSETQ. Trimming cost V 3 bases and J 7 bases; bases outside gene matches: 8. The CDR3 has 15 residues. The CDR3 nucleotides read TGCGCCAGCAGCTACTGGGACAGGGGGCTCCAAGAGCAGTACTTC. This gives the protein CASSYWDRGLQEQYF. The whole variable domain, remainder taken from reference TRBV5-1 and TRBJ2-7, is KAGVTQTPRYLIKTRGQQVTLSCSPISGHRSVSWYQQTPGQGLQFLFEYFSETQRNKGNFPGRFSGRQFSNSRSEMNVSTLELGDSALYLCASSYWDRGLQEQYFGPGTRLTVT.

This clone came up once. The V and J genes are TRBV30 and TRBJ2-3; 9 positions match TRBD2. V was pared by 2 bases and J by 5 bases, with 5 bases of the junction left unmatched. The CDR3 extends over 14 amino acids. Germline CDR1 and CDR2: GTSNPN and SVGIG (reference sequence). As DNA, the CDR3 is TGTGCCTGGAGTCGCGGGGGGGCCGTAGATACGCAGTATTTT. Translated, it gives CAWSRGGAVDTQYF.

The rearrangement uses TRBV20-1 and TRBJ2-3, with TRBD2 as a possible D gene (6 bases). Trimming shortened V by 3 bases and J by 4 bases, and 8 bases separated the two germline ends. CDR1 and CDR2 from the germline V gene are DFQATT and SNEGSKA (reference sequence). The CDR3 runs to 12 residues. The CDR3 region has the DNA TGCAGTGCTAGTACGGGGGCAGATACGCAGTATTTT. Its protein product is CSASTGADTQYF.

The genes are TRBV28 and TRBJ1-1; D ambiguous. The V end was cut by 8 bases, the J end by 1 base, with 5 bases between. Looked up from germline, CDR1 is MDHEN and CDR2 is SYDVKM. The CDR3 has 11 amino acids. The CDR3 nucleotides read TGTGCCAGCCTGAGGAACACTGAAGCTTTCTTT. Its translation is CASLRNTEAFF.